This TCR beta chain was profiled in a study of long-term antiretroviral therapy in people with HIV. With 4 bases removed from V and 12 bases from J, the gap between germline ends came to 16 bases. The germline V gene has CDR1 SEHNR and CDR2 FQNEAQ (reference sequence). This CDR3 contains 13 residues. About this clone itself: Its antigen is as yet unknown.

Study conclusions and caveats: The study found narrower CDR3 length ranges in HIV repertoires than in controls.

Researchers ran immunoSEQ v3.0 at survey level. The protocol was immunoSEQ multiplex PCR, while the TCRdb copy is restricted to in-frame clones and leaves out a portion. Of around 23,000 clones listed, 80% to 90% are singletons. The V call is TRBV7-9, the J call TRBJ2-4; TRBD1 might be the D (6 bases). This sequence was found in a man aged 50-60 years with HIV. The specimen was unsorted PBMCs, collected 1.8 years before starting antiretroviral therapy. DNA for the CDR3: TGTGCCAGCAGCTACACCTCACAGGGCGCTCAGTACTTC. It yields the protein CASSYTSQGAQYF.